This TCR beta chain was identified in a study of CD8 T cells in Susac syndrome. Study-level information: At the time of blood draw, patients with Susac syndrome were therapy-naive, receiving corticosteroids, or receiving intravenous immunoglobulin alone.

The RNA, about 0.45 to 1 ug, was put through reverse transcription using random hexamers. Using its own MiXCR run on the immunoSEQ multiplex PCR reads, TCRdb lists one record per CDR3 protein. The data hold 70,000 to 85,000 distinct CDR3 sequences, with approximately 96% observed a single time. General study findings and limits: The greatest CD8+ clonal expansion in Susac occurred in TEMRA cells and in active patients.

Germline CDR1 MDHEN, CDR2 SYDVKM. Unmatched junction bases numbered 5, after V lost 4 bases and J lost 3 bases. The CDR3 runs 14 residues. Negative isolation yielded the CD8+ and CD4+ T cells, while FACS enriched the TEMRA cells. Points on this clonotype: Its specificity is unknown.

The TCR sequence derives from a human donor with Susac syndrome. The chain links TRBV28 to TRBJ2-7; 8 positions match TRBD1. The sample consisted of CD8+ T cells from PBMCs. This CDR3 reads CASSYGQGDYEQYF. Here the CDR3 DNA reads TGTGCCAGCAGTTACGGACAGGGAGACTACGAGCAGTACTTC. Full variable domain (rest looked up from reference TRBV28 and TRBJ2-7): DVKVTQSSRYLVKRTGEKVFLECVQDMDHENMFWYRQDPGLGLRLIYFSYDVKMKEKGDIPEGYSVSREKKERFSLILESASTNQTSMYLCASSYGQGDYEQYFGPGTRLTVT.